These 21 T cell receptor beta chains came from one sample sequenced in a study of persistence of HIV-infected CD4 T cells. Sequencing used immunoSEQ version 4 in survey mode. Sequenced by immunoSEQ multiplex PCR; TCRdb stores in-frame clones only, minus some. The table includes about 36,000 clones, more than 75% detected once. These TCRs are of unknown antigen specificity. Cells were stimulated with overlapping HIV-1 Gag 15-mer peptides. CD40L/CD69 double-negative CD45RO-high memory CD4+ T cells were collected. The input for sequencing was cultured CD4+ T cells from PBMCs, taken from a patient who received antiretroviral therapy. These receptors were obtained from an adult with HIV. The donor label of this sample is uncertain.

The chain is built from TRBV5-1 and TRBJ1-2; no definite D call. With 0 bases removed from V and 2 bases from J, the gap between germline ends came to 11 bases. CDR3 length: 15 amino acids. Per germline, CDR1 SGHRS and CDR2 YFSETQ. The CDR3 here is CASSLDSLQNYGYTF. CDR3 in DNA: TGCGCCAGCAGCTTGGACTCCCTACAGAACTATGGCTACACCTTC.

The chain joins TRBV19 to TRBJ1-4, with 8 nucleotides matching TRBD1. V trimming: 7 bases; J trimming: 3 bases; junction bases outside the gene matches: 1. The germline gives CDR1 LNHDA, CDR2 SQIVND (reference sequence). The CDR3 consists of 13 residues. The CDR3 region has the DNA TGTGCCAGTACGGGACAGGCTAATGAAAAACTGTTTTTT. Protein: CASTGQANEKLFF. The full variable domain, in which reference TRBV19 and TRBJ1-4 provide the parts outside the CDR3, is DGGITQSPKYLFRKEGQNVTLSCEQNLNHDAMYWYRQDPGQGLRLIYYSQIVNDFQKGDIAEGYSVSREKKESFPLTVTSAQKNPTAFYLCASTGQANEKLFFGSGTQLSVL.

The chain combines TRBV6-1 with TRBJ1-4, with D possibly TRBD1 on 5 matching bases. The V and J ends lost 4 bases and 7 bases respectively, with 22 bases between them. Germline CDR1 is MNHNS and CDR2 is SASEGT. The length of the CDR3 is 17 residues. This CDR3 is CASSVGPGGEKGEKLFF. Here the CDR3 DNA reads TGTGCCAGCAGTGTGGGCCCGGGGGGGGAGAAGGGTGAAAAACTGTTTTTT.

The chain carries TRBV3-1 (or the pseudogene TRBV3-2) and TRBJ2-3; D unresolved. Germline V gives CDR1 LGHDT, CDR2 YNNKEL (reference sequence). There are 14 residues in the CDR3. Trimming cost V 1 base and J 4 bases, with 9 bases left between them. CDR3 nucleotides: TGTGCCAGCAGCCAAGGACTGGCGTCAGATACGCAGTATTTT. Translated, it gives CASSQGLASDTQYF.

This chain uses TRBV5-1 with TRBJ2-5, with D tentatively TRBD2 (5 bases). The CDR3 spans 16 residues. The V end lost 1 base, the J end lost 2 bases, and 15 bases lay between the germline ends. Germline-derived CDR1 and CDR2 are SGHRS and YFSETQ. CDR3 sequence (DNA): TGCGCCAGCAGCTTGTTCGGGATACTACAACAAGAGACCCAGTACTTC. It codes for CASSLFGILQQETQYF.

The rearrangement joins TRBV2 to TRBJ2-1; tentatively, D is TRBD2 (5 bases). Looked up from germline, CDR1 is SNHLY and CDR2 is FYNNEI. V shed 7 bases and J shed 7 bases, with 17 bases lying between them. CDR3 length: 14 residues. Written as DNA, the CDR3 is TGTGCCAGCACCCTGACGGAGGCTACGAATGAGCAGTTCTTC. It translates to CASTLTEATNEQFF.

V usage is TRBV5-1 and J usage is TRBJ1-2; TRBD1 matches 7 bases. The CDR3 spans 15 residues. The V and J ends lost 3 bases and 8 bases, in that order; junction bases with no gene match: 13. Germline V gene sequence: CDR1 SGHRS, CDR2 YFSETQ. The CDR3 loop is CASSSTGQGVGGYTF. CDR3 in DNA: TGCGCCAGCAGCTCGACAGGGCAGGGGGTTGGCGGCTACACCTTC.

The rearrangement uses TRBV2 and TRBJ1-1; D is uncertain. This CDR3 comprises 12 residues. Germline V CDR1 and CDR2: SNHLY, FYNNEI. Trimming stripped 7 bases from V and 4 bases from J, with 10 bases between. CDR3 residues: CASTQSATEAFF. The CDR3, as DNA: TGTGCCAGCACACAATCCGCCACTGAAGCTTTCTTT. Using reference TRBV2 and TRBJ1-1 for the parts outside the CDR3, the full variable domain is EPEVTQTPSHQVTQMGQEVILRCVPISNHLYFYWYRQILGQKVEFLVSFYNNEISEKSEIFDDQFSVERPDGSNFTLKIRSTKLEDSAMYFCASTQSATEAFFGQGTRLTVV.

This chain joins TRBV4-1 and TRBJ2-1, with TRBD2 matching 8 bases. The CDR3 is made up of 15 amino acids. CDR1 and CDR2 from the germline V gene are MGHRA and YSYEKL. J gave up 6 bases and V 4 bases, and 8 bases lay outside the gene matches. The CDR3 reads CASSPSGGDLNEQFF. The CDR3 bases are TGCGCCAGCAGCCCATCGGGGGGGGACCTCAATGAGCAGTTCTTC.

The chain has TRBV7-2 and TRBJ2-7, with 8 bases identical to TRBD1. After removal of 0 bases from V and 7 bases from J, the junction contained 5 bases not matched to a gene. The CDR3 runs to 14 residues. Per the germline V gene, CDR1 is SGHTA and CDR2 is FQGNSA. Here the CDR3 DNA reads TGTGCCAGCAGCTTAGCGGGGGGACAGGAGGAGCAGTACTTC. Translated: CASSLAGGQEEQYF.

The V gene is TRBV2, the J gene TRBJ1-1, with D perhaps TRBD1 (6 bases). Germline assignment: CDR1 SNHLY and CDR2 FYNNEI. This CDR3 is 15 amino acids long. V was shortened by 6 bases and J by 3 bases, with 17 bases between the two germline ends. CDR3 DNA: TGTGCCAGCAGCTCAGAGAGGGGGGGTCACACTGAAGCTTTCTTT. Its translation: CASSSERGGHTEAFF.

The CDR3 loop is CASSKGQEVYEQYF. CDR3 coding DNA: TGTGCCAGCAGCAAGGGACAGGAGGTCTACGAGCAGTACTTC. V is TRBV5-4 and J is TRBJ2-7; 8 nucleotides align to TRBD1. This CDR3 comprises 14 residues. Looked up from germline, CDR1 is SGHNT and CDR2 is YYREEE (reference sequence). With V trimmed by 4 bases and J by 3 bases, 6 bases remained unmatched.

This chain uses TRBV6-1 with TRBJ1-1; D is undetermined. From germline, CDR1 is MNHNS and CDR2 SASEGT. Trimming left V 0 bases short and J 9 bases short, with 11 bases between. The CDR3 contains 13 residues. CDR3 DNA sequence: TGTGCCAGCAGTGAAGCTAGTAGGAGAAAAGCTTTCTTT. Residues: CASSEASRRKAFF.

This clone was counted once. The rearrangement uses TRBV7-2 and TRBJ1-1; 8 nucleotides align to TRBD1. V shed 5 bases, J shed 8 bases, and the junction held 7 bases outside the gene matches. The CDR3 runs to 13 residues. Germline CDR1 is SGHTA and CDR2 is FQGNSA. CDR3 region: CASSRPGQAEAFF. CDR3 in DNA: TGTGCCAGCAGCCGCCCGGGACAGGCAGAAGCTTTCTTT.

The chain is built from TRBV6-5 and TRBJ1-3; tentative D call: TRBD1 (6 bases). CDR1 is MNHEY and CDR2 is SVGAGI in the germline V gene. The V gene lost 4 bases and the J gene lost 5 bases, with 15 bases spanning the gap. The CDR3 length is 15 residues. As DNA, the CDR3 is TGTGCCAGCAGTTTGAGCGGACAGAGTCGAAACACCATATATTTT. This gives the protein CASSLSGQSRNTIYF.

This chain connects TRBV3-1 (or the pseudogene TRBV3-2) to TRBJ2-3; D might be TRBD2 (5 bases). V lost 5 bases and J lost 0, with 9 bases in between. The CDR3 runs to 14 residues. The germline gives CDR1 LGHDT, CDR2 YNNKEL (reference sequence). The CDR3 DNA reads as TGTGCCAGCAGCAATTGGGAGAGCACAGATACGCAGTATTTT. It is translated as CASSNWESTDTQYF.

V is TRBV15 and J is TRBJ2-6; 8 nucleotides line up with TRBD1. The V and J ends lost 0 bases and 0 bases, in that order; junction bases with no gene match: 7. The CDR3 sequence is 19 residues long. The germline gives CDR1 LNHNV, CDR2 YYDKDF (reference sequence). The CDR3: CATSRDLGTGSSGANVLTF. Written as DNA, the CDR3 is TGTGCCACCAGCAGAGATCTTGGGACAGGAAGCTCTGGGGCCAACGTCCTGACTTTC.

This clone was seen once. CDR3 nucleotide sequence: TGTGCCAGTATTGGGGGAGGGGCCACTGAAGCTTTCTTT. The encoded protein is CASIGGGATEAFF. V gene TRBV19 combines with J gene TRBJ1-1, with a weak D call TRBD1 (5 bases). V lost 7 bases, J lost 4 bases, and 13 bases lay in between. This CDR3 has 13 residues. Germline V CDR1 and CDR2: LNHDA, SQIVND (reference sequence).

The genes are TRBV7-9 and TRBJ1-1; 8 nucleotides align to TRBD1. Germline values: CDR1 SEHNR, CDR2 FQNEAQ (reference sequence). V lost 3 bases, J lost 4 bases, and 7 bases stayed unmatched. The CDR3 sequence is 15 residues long. The CDR3 sequence is CASSLFTGGGTEAFF. CDR3 nucleotide sequence: TGTGCCAGCAGCTTGTTTACAGGGGGTGGCACTGAAGCTTTCTTT. Based on the CDR3 plus reference TRBV7-9 and TRBJ1-1, the full variable domain is DTGVSQNPRHKITKRGQNVTFRCDPISEHNRLYWYRQTLGQGPEFLTYFQNEAQLEKSRLLSDRFSAERPKGSFSTLEIQRTEQGDSAMYLCASSLFTGGGTEAFFGQGTRLTVV.

The V and J genes are TRBV7-2 and TRBJ1-2; D is perhaps TRBD1 (5 bases). This CDR3 is 13 amino acids long. From germline, CDR1 is SGHTA and CDR2 FQGNSA. The V end was cut by 10 bases, the J end by 0 bases, with 12 bases between. CDR3 nucleotides: TGTGCCAAAGCGACAGTTTCTAACTATGGCTACACCTTC. Protein: CAKATVSNYGYTF.

The V and J genes are TRBV10-3 and TRBJ1-3; 9 bases match TRBD1. Looked up from germline, CDR1 is ENHRY and CDR2 is SYGVKD. The CDR3 runs to 15 residues. J gave up 4 bases and V 3 bases, and 4 bases lay outside the gene matches. The CDR3 bases are TGTGCCATCAGTGAAGGGACAGGGACCGGAAACACCATATATTTT. The encoded protein is CAISEGTGTGNTIYF.